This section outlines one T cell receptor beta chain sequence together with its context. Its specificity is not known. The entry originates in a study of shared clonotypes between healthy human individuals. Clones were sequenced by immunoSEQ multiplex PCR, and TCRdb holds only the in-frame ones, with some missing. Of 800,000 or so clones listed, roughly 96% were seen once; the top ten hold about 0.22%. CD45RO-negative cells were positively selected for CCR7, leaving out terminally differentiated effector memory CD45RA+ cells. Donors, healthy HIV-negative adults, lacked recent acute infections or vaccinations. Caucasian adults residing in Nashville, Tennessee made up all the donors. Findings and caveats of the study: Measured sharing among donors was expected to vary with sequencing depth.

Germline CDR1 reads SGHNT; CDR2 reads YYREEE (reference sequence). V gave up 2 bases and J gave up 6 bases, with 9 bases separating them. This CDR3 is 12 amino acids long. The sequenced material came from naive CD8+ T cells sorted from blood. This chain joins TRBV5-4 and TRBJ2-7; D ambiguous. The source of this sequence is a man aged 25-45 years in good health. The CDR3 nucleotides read TGTGCCAGCAGCTTATCTGTTTCCGAGCAGTACTTC. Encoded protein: CASSLSVSEQYF.